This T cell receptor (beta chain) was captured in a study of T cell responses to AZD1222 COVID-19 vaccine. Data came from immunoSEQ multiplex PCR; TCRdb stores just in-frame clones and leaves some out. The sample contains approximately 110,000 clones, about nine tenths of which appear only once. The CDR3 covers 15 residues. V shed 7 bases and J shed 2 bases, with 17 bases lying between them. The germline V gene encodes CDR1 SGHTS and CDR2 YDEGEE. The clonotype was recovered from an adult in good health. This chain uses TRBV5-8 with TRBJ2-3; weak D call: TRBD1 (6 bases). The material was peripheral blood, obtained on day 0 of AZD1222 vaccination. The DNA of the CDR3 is TGTGCCAGCCCGGCAGGGGTTTCCGTCACAGATACGCAGTATTTT. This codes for CASPAGVSVTDTQYF.